This note documents a single T cell receptor (beta chain) sequence. These data belong to a study of technical replicates of blood from several donors. CDR1 and CDR2 from the germline V gene are MNHEY and SVGAGI. J lost 4 bases, V lost 6 bases, and 0 bases had no gene match. The CDR3 totals 12 residues. The protocol was immunoSEQ multiplex PCR, while the TCRdb copy is restricted to in-frame clones and leaves out a portion. The sample contains approximately 100,000 clones, around 95% of which appear only once. V usage is TRBV6-5 and J usage is TRBJ1-1; 9 positions agree with TRBD1. The sequence came from a human donor in good health. Sequenced sample: T cells isolated from PBMCs. CDR3 residues: CASRGQGTEAFF. CDR3 sequence (DNA): TGTGCCAGCAGGGGACAGGGCACTGAAGCTTTCTTT.